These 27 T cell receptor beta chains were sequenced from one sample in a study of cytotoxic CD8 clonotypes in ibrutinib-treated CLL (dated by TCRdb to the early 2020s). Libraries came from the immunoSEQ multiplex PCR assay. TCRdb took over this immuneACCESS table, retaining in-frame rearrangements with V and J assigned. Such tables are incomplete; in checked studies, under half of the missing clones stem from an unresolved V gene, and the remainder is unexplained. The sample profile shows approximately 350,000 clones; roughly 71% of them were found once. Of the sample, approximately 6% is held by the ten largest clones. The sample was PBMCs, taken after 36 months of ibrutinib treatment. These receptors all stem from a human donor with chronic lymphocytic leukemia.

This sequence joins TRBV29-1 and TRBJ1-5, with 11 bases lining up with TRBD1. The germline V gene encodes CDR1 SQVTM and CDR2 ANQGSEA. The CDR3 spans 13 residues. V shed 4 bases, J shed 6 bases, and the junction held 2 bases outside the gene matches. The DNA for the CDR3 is TGCAGCGTTGGGACAGGGGGCGGTCAGCCCCAGCATTTT. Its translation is CSVGTGGGQPQHF.

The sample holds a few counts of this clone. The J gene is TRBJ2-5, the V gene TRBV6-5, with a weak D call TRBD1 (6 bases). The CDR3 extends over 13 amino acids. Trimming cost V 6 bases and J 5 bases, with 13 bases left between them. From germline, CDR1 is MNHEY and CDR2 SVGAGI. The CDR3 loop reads CASSKRQVETQYF. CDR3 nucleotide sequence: TGTGCCAGCAGCAAAAGACAGGTTGAGACCCAGTACTTC.

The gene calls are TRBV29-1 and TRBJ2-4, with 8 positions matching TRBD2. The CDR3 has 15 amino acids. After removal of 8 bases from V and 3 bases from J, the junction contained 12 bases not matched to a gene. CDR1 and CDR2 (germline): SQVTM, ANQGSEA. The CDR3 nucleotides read TGCAGCATACGACGGGGGGGCCTAGGCAAAAACATTCAGTACTTC. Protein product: CSIRRGGLGKNIQYF.

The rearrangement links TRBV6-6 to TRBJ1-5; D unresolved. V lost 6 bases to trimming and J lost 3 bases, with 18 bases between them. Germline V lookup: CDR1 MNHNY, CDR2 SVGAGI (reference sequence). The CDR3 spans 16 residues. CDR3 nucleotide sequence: TGTGCCAGCAGGTCCCCGGGCAGAGTGTTCAATCAGCCCCAGCATTTT. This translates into CASRSPGRVFNQPQHF.

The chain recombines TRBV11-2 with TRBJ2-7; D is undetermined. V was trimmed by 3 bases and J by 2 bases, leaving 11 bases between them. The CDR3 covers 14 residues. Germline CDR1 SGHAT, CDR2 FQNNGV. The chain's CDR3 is CASSFFPQTYEQYF. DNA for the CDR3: TGTGCCAGCAGCTTCTTCCCCCAAACCTACGAGCAGTACTTC.

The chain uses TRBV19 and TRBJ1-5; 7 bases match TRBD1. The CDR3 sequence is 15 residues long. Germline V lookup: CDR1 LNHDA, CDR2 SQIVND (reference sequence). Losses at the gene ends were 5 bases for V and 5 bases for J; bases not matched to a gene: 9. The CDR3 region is CASSPSDRAHQPQHF. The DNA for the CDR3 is TGTGCCAGTAGTCCCTCCGACAGGGCCCATCAGCCCCAGCATTTT.

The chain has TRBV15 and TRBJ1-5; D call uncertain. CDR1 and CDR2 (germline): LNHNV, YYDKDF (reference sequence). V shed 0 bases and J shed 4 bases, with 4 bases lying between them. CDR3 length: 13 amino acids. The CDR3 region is CATSREQNQPQHF. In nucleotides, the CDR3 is TGTGCCACCAGCAGAGAACAGAATCAGCCCCAGCATTTT.

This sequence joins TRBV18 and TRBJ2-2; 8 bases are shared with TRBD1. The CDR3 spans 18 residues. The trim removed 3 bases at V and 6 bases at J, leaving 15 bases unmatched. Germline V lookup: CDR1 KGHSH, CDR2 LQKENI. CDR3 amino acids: CASSPRQGFGGNAGELFF. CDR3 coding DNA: TGTGCCAGCTCACCCAGACAGGGGTTTGGGGGAAACGCCGGGGAGCTGTTTTTT.

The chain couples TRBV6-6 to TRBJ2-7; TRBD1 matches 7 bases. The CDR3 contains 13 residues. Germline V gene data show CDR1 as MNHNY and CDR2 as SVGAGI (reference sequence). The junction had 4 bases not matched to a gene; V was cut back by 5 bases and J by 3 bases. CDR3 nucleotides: TGTGCCAGCAGTATCAGACAGGGCTACGAGCAGTACTTC. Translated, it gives CASSIRQGYEQYF.

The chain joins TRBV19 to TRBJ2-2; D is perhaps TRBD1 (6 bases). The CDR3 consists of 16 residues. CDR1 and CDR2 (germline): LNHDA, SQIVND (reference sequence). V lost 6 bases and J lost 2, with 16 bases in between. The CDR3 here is CASRPNTGTNTGELFF. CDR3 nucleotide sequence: TGTGCCAGTAGGCCTAATACCGGGACAAACACCGGGGAGCTGTTTTTT.

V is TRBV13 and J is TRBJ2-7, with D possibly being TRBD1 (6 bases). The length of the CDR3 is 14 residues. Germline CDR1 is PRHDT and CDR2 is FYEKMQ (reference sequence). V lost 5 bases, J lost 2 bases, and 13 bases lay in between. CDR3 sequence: CASSPRQDPYEQYF. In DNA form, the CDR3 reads TGTGCCAGCAGCCCTCGACAGGATCCCTACGAGCAGTACTTC.

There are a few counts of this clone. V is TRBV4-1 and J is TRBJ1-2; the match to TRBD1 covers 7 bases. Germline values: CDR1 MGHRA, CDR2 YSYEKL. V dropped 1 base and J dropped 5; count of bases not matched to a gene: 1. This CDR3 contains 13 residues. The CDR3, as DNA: TGCGCCAGCAGCCAAGTACAGGGGTATGGCTACACCTTC. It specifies CASSQVQGYGYTF.

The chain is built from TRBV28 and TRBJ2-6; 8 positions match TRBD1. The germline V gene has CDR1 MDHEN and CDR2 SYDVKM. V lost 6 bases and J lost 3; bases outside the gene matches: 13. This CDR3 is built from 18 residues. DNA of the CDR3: TGTGCCAGCAGGAAATACCCGGGACAGGCGGGTGGGGCCAACGTCCTGACTTTC. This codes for CASRKYPGQAGGANVLTF.

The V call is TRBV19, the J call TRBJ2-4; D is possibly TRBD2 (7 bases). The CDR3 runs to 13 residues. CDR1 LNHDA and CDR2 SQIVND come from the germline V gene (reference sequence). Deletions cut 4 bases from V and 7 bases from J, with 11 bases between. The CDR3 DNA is TGTGCCAGTAGTAGTAAGGGGGGGAACATTCAGTACTTC. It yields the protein CASSSKGGNIQYF.

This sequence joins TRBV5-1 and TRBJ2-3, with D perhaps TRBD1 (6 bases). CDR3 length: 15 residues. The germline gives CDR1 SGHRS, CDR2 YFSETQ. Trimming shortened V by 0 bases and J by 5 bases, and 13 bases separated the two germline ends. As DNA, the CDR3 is TGCGCCAGCAGCTTGGTAAACCGGGACATAGATACGCAGTATTTT. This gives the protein CASSLVNRDIDTQYF.

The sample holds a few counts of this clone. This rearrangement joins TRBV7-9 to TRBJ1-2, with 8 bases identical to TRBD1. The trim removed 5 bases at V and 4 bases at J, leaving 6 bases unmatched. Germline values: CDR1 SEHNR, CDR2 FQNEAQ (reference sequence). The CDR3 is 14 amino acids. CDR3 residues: CASSNNDRGYGYTF. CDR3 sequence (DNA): TGTGCCAGCAGCAACAATGACAGGGGCTATGGCTACACCTTC.

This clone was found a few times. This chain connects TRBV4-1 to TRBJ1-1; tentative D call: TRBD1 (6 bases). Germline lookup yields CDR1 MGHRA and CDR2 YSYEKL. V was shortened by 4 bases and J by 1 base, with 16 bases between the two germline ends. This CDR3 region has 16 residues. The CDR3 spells CASSRTIRGPNTEAFF. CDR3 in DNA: TGCGCCAGCAGCCGTACGATCAGGGGCCCGAACACTGAAGCTTTCTTT.

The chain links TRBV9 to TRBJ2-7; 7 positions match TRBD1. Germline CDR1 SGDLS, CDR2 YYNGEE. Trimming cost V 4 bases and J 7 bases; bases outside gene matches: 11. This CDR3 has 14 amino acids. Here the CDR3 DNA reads TGTGCCAGCAGCCCGGGACAGCCCCTGGGGGAGCAGTACTTC. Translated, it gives CASSPGQPLGEQYF. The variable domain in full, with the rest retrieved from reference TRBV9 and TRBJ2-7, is DSGVTQTPKHLITATGQRVTLRCSPRSGDLSVYWYQQSLDQGLQFLIQYYNGEERAKGNILERFSAQQFPDLHSELNLSSLELGDSALYFCASSPGQPLGEQYFGPGTRLTVT.

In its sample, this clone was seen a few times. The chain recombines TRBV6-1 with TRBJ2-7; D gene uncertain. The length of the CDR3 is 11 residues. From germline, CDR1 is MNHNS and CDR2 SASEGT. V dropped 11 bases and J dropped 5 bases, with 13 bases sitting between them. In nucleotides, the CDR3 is TGTGCCGCCTCGAGGCTTGACGAGCAGTACTTC. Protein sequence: CAASRLDEQYF.

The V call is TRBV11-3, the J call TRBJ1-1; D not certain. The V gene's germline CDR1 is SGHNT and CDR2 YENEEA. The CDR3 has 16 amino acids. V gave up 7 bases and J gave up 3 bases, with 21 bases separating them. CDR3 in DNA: TGTGCCAGCATCCCCTCCGAGGGAACAGACTACACTGAAGCTTTCTTT. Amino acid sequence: CASIPSEGTDYTEAFF.

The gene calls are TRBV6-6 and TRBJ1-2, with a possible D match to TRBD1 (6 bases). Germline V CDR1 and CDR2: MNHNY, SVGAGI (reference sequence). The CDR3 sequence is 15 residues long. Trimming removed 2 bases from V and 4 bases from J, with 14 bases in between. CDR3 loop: CASSYPGAPFYGYTF. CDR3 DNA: TGTGCCAGCAGTTACCCGGGGGCCCCATTCTATGGCTACACCTTC.

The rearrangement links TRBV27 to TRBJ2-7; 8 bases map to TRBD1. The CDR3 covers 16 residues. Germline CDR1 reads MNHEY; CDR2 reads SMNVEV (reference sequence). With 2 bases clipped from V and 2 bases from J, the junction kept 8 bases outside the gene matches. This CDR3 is CASSLSLDRATYEQYF. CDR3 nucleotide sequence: TGTGCCAGCAGTTTAAGCTTGGACAGGGCCACCTACGAGCAGTACTTC.

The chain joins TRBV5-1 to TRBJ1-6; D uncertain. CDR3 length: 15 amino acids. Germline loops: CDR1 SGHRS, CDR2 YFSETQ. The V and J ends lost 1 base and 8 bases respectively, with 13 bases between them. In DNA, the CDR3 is TGCGCCAGCAGCTTGTCCCTAAGTCCCGATTCACCCCTCCACTTT. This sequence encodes CASSLSLSPDSPLHF.

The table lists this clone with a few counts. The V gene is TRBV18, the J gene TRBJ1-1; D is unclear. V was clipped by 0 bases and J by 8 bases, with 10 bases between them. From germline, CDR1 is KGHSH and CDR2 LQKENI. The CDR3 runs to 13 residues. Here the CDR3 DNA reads TGTGCCAGCTCACCACCGCGCCACGGAGAAGCTTTCTTT. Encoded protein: CASSPPRHGEAFF.

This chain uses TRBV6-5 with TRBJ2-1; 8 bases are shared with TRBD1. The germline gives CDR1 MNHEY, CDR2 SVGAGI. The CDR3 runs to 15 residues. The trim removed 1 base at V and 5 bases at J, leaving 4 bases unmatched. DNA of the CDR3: TGTGCCAGCAGTTACTTAGGGACAGGAGACAATGAGCAGTTCTTC. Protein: CASSYLGTGDNEQFF.

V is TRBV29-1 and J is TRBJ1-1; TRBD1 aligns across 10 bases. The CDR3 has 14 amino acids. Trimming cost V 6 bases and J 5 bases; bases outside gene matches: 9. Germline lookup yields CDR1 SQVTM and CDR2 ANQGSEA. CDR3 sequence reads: CSVDRGQSGTEAFF. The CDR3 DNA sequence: TGCAGCGTCGACAGGGGGCAGTCGGGAACTGAAGCTTTCTTT.

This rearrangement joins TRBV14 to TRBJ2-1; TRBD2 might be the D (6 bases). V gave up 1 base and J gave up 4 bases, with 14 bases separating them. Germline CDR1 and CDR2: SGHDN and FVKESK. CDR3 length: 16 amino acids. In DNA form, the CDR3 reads TGTGCCAGCAGCCAAGGAATACATGCGGGGTACAATGAGCAGTTCTTC. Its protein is CASSQGIHAGYNEQFF.